The sequence of this T cell receptor (beta chain) was determined in a study of blood T cell repertoires in COVID-19. At the level of the study: Sources were T cells, B-cell-depleted T cells, or PBMCs; the material itself was cDNA or gDNA.

CDR3 length: 18 amino acids. Germline V CDR1 and CDR2: SGHKS, YYEKEE (reference sequence). V lost 2 bases and J lost 5; bases outside the gene matches: 8. This clone was counted a single time. Per the original data handling: Amplification of reference gene primers provided the estimated nucleated cell counts. Only in-frame clones appear in the TCRdb table, and some are missing; sequencing was by immunoSEQ multiplex PCR. That table supplies the V and J calls and clone size; D and trimming were determined from the DNA. This sample has 85,000 or so clones; about 95% occur once, and the top ten carry roughly 4%.

The chain is built from TRBV5-5 and TRBJ1-6, with 12 bases matching TRBD1. This sequence originates from a human donor with active COVID-19. The donor label of this sample is uncertain. The sequenced material came from peripheral blood. Here the CDR3 DNA reads TGTGCCAGCAGCTTCTACCCGGGACAGGGGGCCCATAATTCACCCCTCCACTTT. Protein sequence: CASSFYPGQGAHNSPLHF.